The entry below gives a single TCR beta chain sequence along with its context. A much larger clone is a single base away; this may be a read error. The data were taken from a study of Graves' ophthalmopathy and Graves' hyperthyroidism. About the research overall: Stable hyperthyroid donors showed no ophthalmopathy during 18 months follow-up.

CDR3 size: 14 residues. V dropped 4 bases and J dropped 5; count of bases not matched to a gene: 6. Germline CDR1 reads LNHDA; CDR2 reads SQIVND (reference sequence). Amplification targeted the TCR beta CDR3 regions, with RNA transcripts as the source material. The library came from an HTBI-primed first-round RT-PCR and a second-round multiplex PCR. TCRdb reprocessed the multiplex PCR reads with MiXCR, giving one entry per CDR3 protein. The table records about 600,000 distinct CDR3 sequences, approximately 37% of them present only once. Specimen: peripheral blood or thyroid tissue (not recorded which). This chain connects TRBV19 to TRBJ1-1; 8 positions match TRBD1. The receptor comes from an adult man with Graves' hyperthyroidism. Written as DNA, the CDR3 is TGTGCCAGTAGTAGGACAGGGCAAAGGACTGAAGCTTTCTTT. Translated, it gives CASSRTGQRTEAFF.